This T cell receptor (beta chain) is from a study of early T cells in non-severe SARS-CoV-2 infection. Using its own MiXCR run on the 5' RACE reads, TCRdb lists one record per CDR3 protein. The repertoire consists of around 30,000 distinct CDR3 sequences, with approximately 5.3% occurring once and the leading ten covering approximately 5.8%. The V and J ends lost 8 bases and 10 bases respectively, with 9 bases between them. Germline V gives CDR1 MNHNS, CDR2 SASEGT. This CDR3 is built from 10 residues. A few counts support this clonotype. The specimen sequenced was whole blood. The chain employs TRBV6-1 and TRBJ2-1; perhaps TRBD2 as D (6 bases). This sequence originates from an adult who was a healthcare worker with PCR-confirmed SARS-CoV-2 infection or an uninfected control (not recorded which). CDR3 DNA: TGTGCCAGCGGAGGGAGCGAGCAGTTCTTC. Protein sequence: CASGGSEQFF.